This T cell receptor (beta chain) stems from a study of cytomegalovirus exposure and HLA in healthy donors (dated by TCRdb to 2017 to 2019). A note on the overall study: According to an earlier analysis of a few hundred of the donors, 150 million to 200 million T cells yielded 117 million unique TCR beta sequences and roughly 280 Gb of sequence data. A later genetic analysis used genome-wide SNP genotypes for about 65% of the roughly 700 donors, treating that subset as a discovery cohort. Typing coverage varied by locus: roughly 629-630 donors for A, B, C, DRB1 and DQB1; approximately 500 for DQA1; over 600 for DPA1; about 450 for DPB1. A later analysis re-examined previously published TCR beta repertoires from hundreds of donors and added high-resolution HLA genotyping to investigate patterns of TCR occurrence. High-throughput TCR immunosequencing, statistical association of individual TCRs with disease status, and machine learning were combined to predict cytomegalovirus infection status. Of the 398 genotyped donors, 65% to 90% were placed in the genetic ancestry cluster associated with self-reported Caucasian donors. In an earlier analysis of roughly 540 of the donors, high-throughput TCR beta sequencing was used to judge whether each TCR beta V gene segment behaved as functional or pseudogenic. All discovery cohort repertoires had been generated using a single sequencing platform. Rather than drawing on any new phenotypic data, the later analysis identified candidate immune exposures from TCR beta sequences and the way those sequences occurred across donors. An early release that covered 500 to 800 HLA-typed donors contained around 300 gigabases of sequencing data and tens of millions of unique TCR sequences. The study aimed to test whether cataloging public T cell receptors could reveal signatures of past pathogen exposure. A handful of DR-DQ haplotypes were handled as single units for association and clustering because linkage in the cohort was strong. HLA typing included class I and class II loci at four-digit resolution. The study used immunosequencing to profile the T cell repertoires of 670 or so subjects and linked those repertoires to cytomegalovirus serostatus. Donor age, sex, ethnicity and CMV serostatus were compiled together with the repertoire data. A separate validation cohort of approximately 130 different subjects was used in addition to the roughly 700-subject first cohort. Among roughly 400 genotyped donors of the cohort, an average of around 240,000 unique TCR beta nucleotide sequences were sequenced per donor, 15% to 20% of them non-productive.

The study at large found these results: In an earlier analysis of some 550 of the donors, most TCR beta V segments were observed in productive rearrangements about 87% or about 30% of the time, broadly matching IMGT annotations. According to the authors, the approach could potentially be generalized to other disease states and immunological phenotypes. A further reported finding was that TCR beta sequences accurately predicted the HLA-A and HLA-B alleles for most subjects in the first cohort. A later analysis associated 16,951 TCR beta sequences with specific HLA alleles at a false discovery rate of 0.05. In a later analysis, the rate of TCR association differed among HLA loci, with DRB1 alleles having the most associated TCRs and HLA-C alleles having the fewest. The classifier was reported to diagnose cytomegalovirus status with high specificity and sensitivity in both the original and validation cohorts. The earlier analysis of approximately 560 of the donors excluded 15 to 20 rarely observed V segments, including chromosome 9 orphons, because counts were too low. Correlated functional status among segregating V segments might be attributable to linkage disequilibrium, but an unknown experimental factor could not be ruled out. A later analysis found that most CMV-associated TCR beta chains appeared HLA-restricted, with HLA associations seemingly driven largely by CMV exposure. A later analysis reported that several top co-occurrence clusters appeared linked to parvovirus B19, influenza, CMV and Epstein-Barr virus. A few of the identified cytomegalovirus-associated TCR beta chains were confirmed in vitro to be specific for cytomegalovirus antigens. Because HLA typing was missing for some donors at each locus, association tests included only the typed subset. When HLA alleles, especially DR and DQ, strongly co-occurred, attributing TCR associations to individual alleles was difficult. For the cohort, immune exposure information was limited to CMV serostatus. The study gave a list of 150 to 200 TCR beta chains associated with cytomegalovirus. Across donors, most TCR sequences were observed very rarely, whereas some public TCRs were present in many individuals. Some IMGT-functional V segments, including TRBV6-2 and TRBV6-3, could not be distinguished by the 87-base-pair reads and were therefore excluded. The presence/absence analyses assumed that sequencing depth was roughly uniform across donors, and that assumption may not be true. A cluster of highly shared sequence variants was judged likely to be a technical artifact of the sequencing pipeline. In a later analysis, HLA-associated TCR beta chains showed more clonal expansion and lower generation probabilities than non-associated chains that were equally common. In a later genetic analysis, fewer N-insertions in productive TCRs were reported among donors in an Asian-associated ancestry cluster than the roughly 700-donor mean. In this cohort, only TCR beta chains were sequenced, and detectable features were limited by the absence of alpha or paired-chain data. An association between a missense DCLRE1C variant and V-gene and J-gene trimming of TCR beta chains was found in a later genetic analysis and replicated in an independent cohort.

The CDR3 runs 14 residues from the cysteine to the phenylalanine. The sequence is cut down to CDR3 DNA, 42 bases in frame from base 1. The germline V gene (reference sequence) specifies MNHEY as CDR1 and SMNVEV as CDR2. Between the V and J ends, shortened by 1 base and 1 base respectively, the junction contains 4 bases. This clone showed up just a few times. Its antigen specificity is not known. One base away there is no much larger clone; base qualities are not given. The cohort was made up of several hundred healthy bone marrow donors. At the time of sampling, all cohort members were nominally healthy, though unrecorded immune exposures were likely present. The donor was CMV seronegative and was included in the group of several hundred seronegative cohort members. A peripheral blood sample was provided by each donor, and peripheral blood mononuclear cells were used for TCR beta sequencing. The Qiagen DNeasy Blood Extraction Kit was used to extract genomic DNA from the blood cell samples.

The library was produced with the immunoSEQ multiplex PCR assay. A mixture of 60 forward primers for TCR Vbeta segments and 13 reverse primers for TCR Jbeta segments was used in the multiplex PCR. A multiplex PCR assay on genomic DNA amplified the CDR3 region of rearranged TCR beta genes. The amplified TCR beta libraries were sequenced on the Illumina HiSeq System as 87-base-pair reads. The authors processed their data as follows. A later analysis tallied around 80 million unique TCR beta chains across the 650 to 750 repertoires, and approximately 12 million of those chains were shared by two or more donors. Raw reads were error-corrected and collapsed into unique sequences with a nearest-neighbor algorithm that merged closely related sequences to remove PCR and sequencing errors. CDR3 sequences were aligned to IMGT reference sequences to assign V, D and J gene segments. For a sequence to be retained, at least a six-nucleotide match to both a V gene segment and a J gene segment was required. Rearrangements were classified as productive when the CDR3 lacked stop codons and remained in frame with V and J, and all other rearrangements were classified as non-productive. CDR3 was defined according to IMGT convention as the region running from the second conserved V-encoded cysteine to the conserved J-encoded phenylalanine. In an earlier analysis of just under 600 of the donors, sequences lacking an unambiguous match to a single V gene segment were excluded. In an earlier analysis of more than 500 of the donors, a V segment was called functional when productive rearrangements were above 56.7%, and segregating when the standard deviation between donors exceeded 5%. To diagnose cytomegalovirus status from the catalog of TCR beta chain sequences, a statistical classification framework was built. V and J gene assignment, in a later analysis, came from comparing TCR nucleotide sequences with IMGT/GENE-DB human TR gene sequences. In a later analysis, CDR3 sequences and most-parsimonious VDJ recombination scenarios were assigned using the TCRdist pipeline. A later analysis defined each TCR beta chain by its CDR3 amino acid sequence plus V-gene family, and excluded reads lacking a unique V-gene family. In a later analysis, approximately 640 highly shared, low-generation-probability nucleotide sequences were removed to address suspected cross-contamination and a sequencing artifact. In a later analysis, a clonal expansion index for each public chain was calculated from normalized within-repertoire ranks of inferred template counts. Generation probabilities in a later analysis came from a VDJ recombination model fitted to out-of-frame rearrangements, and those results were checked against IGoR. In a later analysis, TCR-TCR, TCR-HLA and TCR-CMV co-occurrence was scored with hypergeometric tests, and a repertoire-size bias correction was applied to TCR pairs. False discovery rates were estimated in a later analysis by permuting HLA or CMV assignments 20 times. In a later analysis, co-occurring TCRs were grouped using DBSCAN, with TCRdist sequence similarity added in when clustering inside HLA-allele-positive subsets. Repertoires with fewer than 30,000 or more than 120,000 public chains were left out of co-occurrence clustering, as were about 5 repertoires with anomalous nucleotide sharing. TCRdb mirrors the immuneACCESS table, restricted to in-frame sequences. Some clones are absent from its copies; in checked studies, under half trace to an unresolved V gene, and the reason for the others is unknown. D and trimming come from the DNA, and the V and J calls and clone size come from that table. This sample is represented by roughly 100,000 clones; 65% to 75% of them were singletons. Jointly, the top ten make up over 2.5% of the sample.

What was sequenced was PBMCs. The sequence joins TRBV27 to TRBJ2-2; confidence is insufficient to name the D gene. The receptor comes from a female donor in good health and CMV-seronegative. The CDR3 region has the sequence CASSLFKNTGELFF. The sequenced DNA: TGTGCCAGCAGTTTATTCAAGAACACCGGGGAGCTGTTTTTT.